The entry below gives a single TCR beta chain sequence along with its context. In the original processing: How many nucleated cells were present was estimated from reference gene primer amplification. Assay used: immunoSEQ multiplex PCR; TCRdb lists only in-frame clones, some missing. The DNA gave D and trimming, while V, J and clone size come from that table. The sample yields 50,000 or so clones, roughly 90% seen once. Trimming removed 7 bases from V and 7 bases from J; junction bases left unmatched: 9. Germline V lookup: CDR1 SGHRS, CDR2 YFSETQ. This CDR3 region has 14 residues. The entry originates in a study of blood T cell repertoires in COVID-19. The overall study: Samples representing acute and convalescent COVID-19 were sourced from the United States, Italy and Spain. PBMCs, B-cell-depleted T cells, or T cells were the source of the cDNA or gDNA that made up the material.

J is TRBJ1-4 and V is TRBV5-1; 8 bases are a match to TRBD1. Specimen: peripheral blood. The source of this sequence is a man older than 75 with acute or convalescent COVID-19. The CDR3 loop is CASCPGQVFEKLFF. As DNA, the CDR3 is TGCGCCAGCTGCCCGGGACAGGTTTTTGAAAAACTGTTTTTT.